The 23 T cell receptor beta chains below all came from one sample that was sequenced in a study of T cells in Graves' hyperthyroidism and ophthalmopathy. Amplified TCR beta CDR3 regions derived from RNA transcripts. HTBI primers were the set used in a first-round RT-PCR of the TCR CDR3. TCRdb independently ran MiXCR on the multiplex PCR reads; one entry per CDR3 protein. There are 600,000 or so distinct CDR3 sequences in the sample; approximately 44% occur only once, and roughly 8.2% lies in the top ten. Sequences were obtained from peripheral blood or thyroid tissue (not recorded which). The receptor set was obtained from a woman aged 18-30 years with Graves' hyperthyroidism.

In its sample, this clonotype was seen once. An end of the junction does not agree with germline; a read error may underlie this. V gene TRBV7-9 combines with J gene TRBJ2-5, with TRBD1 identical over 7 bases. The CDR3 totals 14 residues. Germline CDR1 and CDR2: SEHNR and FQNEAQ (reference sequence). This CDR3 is CASSEDRHQKTQYF. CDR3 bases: TGTGCCAGCAGCGAGGACAGGCACCAAAAGACCCAGTACTTC.

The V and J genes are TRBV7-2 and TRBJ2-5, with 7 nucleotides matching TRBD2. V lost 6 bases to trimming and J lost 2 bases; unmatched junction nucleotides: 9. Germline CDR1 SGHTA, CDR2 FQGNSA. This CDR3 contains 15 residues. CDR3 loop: CASRPYAGAQETQYF. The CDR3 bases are TGTGCCAGCAGACCTTATGCGGGAGCACAAGAGACCCAGTACTTC.

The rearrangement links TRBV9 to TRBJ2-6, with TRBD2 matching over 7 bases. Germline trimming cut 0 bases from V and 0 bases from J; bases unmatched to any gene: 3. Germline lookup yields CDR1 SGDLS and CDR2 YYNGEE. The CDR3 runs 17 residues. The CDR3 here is CASSVGAGPSGANVLTF. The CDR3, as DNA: TGTGCCAGCAGCGTAGGAGCGGGACCCTCTGGGGCCAACGTCCTGACTTTC.

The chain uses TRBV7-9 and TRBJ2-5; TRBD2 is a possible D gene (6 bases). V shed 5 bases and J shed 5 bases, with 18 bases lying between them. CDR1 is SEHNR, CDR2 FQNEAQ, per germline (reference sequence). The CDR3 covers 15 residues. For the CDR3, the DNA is TGTGCCAGCAGCCAACAAGCGGCGGGGTCCGAGACCCAGTACTTC. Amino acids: CASSQQAAGSETQYF.

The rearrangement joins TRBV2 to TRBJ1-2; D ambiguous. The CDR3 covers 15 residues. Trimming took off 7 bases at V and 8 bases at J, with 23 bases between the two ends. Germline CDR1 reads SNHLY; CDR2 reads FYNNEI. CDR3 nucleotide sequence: TGTGCCAGCATCCCCCTAATGGGAGGGTTCGGGGGCTACACCTTC. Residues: CASIPLMGGFGGYTF.

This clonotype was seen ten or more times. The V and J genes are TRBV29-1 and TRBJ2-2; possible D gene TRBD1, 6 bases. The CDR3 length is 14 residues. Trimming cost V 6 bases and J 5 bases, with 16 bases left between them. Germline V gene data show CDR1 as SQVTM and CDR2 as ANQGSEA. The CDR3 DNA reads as TGCAGCGTCGTGGGCCAGGGGATAACCGGGGAGCTGTTTTTT. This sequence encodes CSVVGQGITGELFF.

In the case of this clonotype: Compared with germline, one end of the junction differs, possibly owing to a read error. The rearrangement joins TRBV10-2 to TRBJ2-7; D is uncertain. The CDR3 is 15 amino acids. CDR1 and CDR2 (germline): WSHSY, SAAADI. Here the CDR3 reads CASSSGPGSSYEQYF. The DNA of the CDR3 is TGTGCCAGCAGTTCCGGACCTGGAAGCTCCTACGAGCAGTACTTC.

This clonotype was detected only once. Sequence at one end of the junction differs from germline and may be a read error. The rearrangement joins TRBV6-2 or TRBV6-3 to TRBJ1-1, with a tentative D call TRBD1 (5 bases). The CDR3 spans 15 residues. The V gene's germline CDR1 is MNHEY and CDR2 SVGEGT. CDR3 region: CAISYPPTVNTEAFF. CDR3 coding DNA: TGTGCCATCAGTTACCCCCCGACAGTGAACACTGAAGCTTTCTTT.

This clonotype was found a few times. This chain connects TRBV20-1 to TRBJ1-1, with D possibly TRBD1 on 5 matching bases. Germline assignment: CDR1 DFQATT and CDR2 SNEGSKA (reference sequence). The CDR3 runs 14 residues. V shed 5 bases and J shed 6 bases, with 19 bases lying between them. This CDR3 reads CSAYIPGPQAEAFF. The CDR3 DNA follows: TGCAGTGCTTATATACCGGGGCCACAGGCTGAAGCTTTCTTT.

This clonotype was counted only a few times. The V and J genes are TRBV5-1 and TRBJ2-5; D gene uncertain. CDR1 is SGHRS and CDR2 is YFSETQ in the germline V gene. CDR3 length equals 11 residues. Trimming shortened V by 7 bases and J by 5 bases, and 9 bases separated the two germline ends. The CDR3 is CASWVEETQYF. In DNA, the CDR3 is TGCGCCAGCTGGGTGGAGGAGACCCAGTACTTC.

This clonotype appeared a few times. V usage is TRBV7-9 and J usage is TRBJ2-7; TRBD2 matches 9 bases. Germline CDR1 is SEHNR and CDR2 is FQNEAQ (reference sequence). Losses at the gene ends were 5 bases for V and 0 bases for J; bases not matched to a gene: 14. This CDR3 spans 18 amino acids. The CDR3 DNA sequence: TGTGCCAGCAGCCCACTAGCGGGTGTTATAAGGAGCTCCTACGAGCAGTACTTC. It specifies CASSPLAGVIRSSYEQYF.

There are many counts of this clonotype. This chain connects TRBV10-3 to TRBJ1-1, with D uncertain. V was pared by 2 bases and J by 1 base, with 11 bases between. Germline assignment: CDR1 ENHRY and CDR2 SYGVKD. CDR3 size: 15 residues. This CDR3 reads CAISEIGRRNTEAFF. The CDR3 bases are TGTGCCATCAGTGAGATTGGCAGGAGGAACACTGAAGCTTTCTTT.

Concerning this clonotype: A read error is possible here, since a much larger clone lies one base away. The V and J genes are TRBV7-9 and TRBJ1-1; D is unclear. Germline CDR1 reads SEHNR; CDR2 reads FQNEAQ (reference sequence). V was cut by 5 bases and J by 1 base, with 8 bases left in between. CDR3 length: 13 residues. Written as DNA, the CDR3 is TGTGCCAGCAGCACACGGACGAACACTGAAGCTTTCTTT. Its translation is CASSTRTNTEAFF.

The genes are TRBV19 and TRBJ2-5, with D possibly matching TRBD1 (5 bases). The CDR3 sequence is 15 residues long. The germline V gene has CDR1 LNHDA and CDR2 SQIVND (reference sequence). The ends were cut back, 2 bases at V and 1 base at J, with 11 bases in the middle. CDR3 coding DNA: TGTGCCAGTAGTATACAGGGCGCCAGCCAAGAGACCCAGTACTTC. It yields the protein CASSIQGASQETQYF.

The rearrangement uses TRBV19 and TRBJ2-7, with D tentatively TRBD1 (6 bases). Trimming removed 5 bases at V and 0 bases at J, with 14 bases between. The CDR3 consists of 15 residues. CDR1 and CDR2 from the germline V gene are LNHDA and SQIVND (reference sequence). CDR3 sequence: CASSRDRYSSYEQYF. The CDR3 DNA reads TGTGCCAGTAGTCGCGACAGGTACAGCTCCTACGAGCAGTACTTC.

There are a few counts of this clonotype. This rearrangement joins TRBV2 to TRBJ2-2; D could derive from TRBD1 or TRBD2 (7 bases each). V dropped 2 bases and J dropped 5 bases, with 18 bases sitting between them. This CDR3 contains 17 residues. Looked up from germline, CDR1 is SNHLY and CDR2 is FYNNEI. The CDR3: CASSESQRDSRTGELFF. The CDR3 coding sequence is TGTGCCAGCAGTGAATCCCAGCGGGACAGTAGAACCGGGGAGCTGTTTTTT.

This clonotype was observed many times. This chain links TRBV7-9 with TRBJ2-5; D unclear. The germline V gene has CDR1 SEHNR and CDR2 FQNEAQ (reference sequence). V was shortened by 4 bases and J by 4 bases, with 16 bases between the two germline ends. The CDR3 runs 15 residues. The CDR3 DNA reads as TGTGCCAGCAGCTCCTTCCCCCGTTTCGGAGAGACCCAGTACTTC. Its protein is CASSSFPRFGETQYF.

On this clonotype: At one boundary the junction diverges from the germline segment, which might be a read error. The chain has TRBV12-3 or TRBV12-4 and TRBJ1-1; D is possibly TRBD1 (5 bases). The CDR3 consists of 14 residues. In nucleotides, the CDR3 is TGCGCCAGCCGGGACCCCTCCGGAGGCCTCGAAGCTTTCTTT. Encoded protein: CASRDPSGGLEAFF.

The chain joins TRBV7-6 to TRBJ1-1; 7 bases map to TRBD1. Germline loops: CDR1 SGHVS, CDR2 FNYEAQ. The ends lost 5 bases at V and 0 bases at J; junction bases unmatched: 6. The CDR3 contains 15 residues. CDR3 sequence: CASSPAGTVNTEAFF. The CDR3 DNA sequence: TGTGCCAGCAGCCCCGCCGGGACAGTGAACACTGAAGCTTTCTTT.

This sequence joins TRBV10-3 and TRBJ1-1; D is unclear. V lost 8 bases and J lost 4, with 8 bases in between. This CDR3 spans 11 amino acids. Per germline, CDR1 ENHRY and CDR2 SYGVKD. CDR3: CAIGSSTEAFF. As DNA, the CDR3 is TGTGCCATCGGGAGTAGCACTGAAGCTTTCTTT.

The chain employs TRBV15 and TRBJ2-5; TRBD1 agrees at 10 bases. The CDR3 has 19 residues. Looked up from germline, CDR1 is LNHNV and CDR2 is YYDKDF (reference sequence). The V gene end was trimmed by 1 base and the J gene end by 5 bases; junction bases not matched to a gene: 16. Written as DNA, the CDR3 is TGTGCCACCAGCAGAGCGAAGGGTCTAAGTGGGACAGGGGAGGAGACCCAGTACTTC. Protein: CATSRAKGLSGTGEETQYF.

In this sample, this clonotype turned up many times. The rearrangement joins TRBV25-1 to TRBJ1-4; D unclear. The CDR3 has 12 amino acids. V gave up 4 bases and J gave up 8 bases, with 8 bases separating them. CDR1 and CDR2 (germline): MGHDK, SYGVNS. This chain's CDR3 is CASSVSGEKLFF. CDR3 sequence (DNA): TGTGCCAGCAGTGTGTCGGGCGAAAAACTGTTTTTT.

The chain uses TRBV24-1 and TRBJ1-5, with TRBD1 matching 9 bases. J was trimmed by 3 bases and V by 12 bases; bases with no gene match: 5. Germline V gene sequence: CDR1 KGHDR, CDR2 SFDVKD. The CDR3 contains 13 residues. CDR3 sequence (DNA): TGTGCCGTCCGGACAGGGGTCAATCAGCCCCAGCATTTT. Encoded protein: CAVRTGVNQPQHF.